The subject of this entry is one T cell receptor (beta chain). What it recognizes is unknown. Noted time point: week 35, safety follow-up. The investigators gave 300 ug of mutant IDH1 20-mer peptide in each vaccine dose, together with topical imiquimod. This sample is part of a study of a mutant IDH1 vaccine in newly diagnosed glioma. Only in-frame clones appear in the TCRdb table, and some are missing; sequencing was by immunoSEQ multiplex PCR. The table has about 60,000 clones, approximately 81% seen once; the top ten hold approximately 4.1%. Germline loops: CDR1 LNHDA, CDR2 SQIVND (reference sequence). The trim removed 8 bases at V and 1 base at J, leaving 7 bases unmatched. The CDR3 spans 15 residues.

The source of this sequence is a young man with glioma. The chain is built from TRBV19 and TRBJ2-5; 10 bases align to TRBD1. The specimen was PBMCs, collected from a glioma patient whose treatment included an IDH1 peptide vaccine. In nucleotides, the CDR3 is TGTGCCAGTGAACCGACAGGGGGCTCCCAAGAGACCCAGTACTTC. This codes for CASEPTGGSQETQYF.